The 24 T cell receptor beta chains below come from one sample, sequenced in a study of read filtering for tumor transcriptome and immune sequencing. The library was built from roughly 400 ng RNA with molecular barcoded adaptors for alpha/delta and beta/gamma chains. Using its own MiXCR run on the reads, TCRdb lists one record per CDR3 protein. The sample lists 11,000 to 15,000 distinct CDR3 sequences, about a fifth occurring once. The sample taken for sequencing was a population of CD138-negative cells sorted from bone marrow. Receptor source: a donor older than 35 with multiple myeloma.

The genes are TRBV20-1 and TRBJ2-1; D gene ambiguous. CDR3 length: 12 residues. Between the trimmed V and J ends, which lost 2 bases and 15 bases, there was a span of 17 bases. Germline V gives CDR1 DFQATT, CDR2 SNEGSKA (reference sequence). CDR3 sequence (DNA): TGCAGTGCTAGACCGAGTTTCAATAAGCGGTTCTTC. It specifies CSARPSFNKRFF.

The chain employs TRBV6-1 and TRBJ2-5, with a possible D match to TRBD2 (6 bases). Germline values: CDR1 MNHNS, CDR2 SASEGT. Trimming pared 1 base from V and 5 bases from J, leaving 11 bases between. This CDR3 region has 14 residues. Here the CDR3 reads CASSEVVGLETQYF. In nucleotides, the CDR3 is TGTGCCAGCAGTGAAGTCGTGGGACTGGAGACCCAGTACTTC.

Ten or more counts support this clonotype. The chain links TRBV21-1 to TRBJ2-1. TRBV21-1 is designated a pseudogene. The CDR3 is 14 residues long. The CDR3 DNA reads TGTGCCACCTCGCTCCGGATGACACGCGATGAACAGTTCTTC. Translation: CATSLRMTRDEQFF.

The table lists this clonotype with many counts. The chain recombines TRBV27 with TRBJ2-3, with 12 bases identical to TRBD2. In germline, CDR1 is MNHEY, CDR2 SMNVEV (reference sequence). The CDR3 is 15 residues long. V lost 1 base and J lost 11; bases outside the gene matches: 7. As DNA, the CDR3 is TGTGCCAGCAGTTTATTGGCTAGCGGGAGGGCCAAGCAGTATTTT. It yields the protein CASSLLASGRAKQYF.

With regard to this clonotype: This may be a read error: a much more frequent sequence differs by one nucleotide. The J gene is TRBJ2-3, the V gene TRBV5-1, with 10 positions matching TRBD2. The germline CDR1 and CDR2 sequences are SGHRS and YFSETQ. With 3 bases clipped from V and 4 bases from J, the junction kept 14 bases outside the gene matches. The CDR3 extends over 18 amino acids. Here the CDR3 DNA reads TGCGCCAGCAGCTGGAAGTCCGGACTAGCGGCTATCCCAGATACGCAGTATTTT. Its translation is CASSWKSGLAAIPDTQYF. The full variable domain, its missing parts supplied by reference TRBV5-1 and TRBJ2-3, is KAGVTQTPRYLIKTRGQQVTLSCSPISGHRSVSWYQQTPGQGLQFLFEYFSETQRNKGNFPGRFSGRQFSNSRSEMNVSTLELGDSALYLCASSWKSGLAAIPDTQYFGPGTRLTVL.

Comment on this clonotype: Lacking the conserved final phenylalanine or tryptophan, this CDR3 likely reflects a read error. No DNA is shown, since the ends of the CDR3 on it are uncertain; the CDR3 is the one TCRdb lists. This chain links TRBV4-2 with TRBJ2-1; TRBD2 was called by the table and not checked on the DNA. The CDR3 comprises 16 residues, both ends counted. In germline, CDR1 is LGHNA, CDR2 YNFKEQ. The CDR3 is CASSPSGGGAYNEKFY.

This clonotype was seen many times. Sequence at one end of the junction differs from germline and may be a read error. The chain employs TRBV4-1 and TRBJ2-1, with TRBD2 matching over 13 bases. CDR3 length: 16 residues. Germline V gene data show CDR1 as MGHRA and CDR2 as YSYEKL. CDR3 region: CASSQTGLAGVNEQFF. The CDR3 coding sequence is TGTGCCAGCAGCCAAACCGGACTAGCGGGAGTCAATGAGCAGTTCTTC.

The chain combines TRBV6-6 with TRBJ2-5; no clear D gene. Germline CDR1 reads MNHNY; CDR2 reads SVGAGI (reference sequence). Trimming removed 0 bases from V and 5 bases from J, with 4 bases in between. The CDR3 is 12 residues long. Here the CDR3 reads CASSYSGETQYF. CDR3 nucleotides: TGTGCCAGCAGTTACTCGGGGGAGACCCAGTACTTC.

This clonotype showed up many times. The chain joins TRBV11-2 to TRBJ2-1; a weak D match, TRBD1 (6 bases). The CDR3 covers 12 residues. From germline, CDR1 is SGHAT and CDR2 FQNNGV. Trimming pared 4 bases from V and 12 bases from J, leaving 13 bases between. CDR3 region: CASSSQGVLQFF. The DNA for the CDR3 is TGTGCCAGCAGCTCACAGGGTGTTTTGCAGTTCTTC.

This clonotype occurred many times. The rearrangement uses TRBV12-3 or TRBV12-4 and TRBJ1-2; D is undetermined. V lost 0 bases, J lost 8 bases, and 10 bases lay in between. The CDR3 is 13 residues long. The CDR3 nucleotides read TGTGCCAGCAGTTTAGCGCAAAAGGTCGGCTACACCTTC. This sequence encodes CASSLAQKVGYTF.

The table lists this clonotype with a count of one. A read error may explain this, as a much larger clone is one base away. Written as DNA, the CDR3 is TGTACCAGCAGTGAAACGATACAAGAGACCCAGTACTTC. It translates to CTSSETIQETQYF. The V and J genes are TRBV2 and TRBJ2-5; D gene uncertain. The CDR3 totals 13 residues. Germline V CDR1 and CDR2: SNHLY, FYNNEI.

This clonotype was detected ten times or more. The CDR3 is CSVTGTRSSYEQYF. The CDR3 DNA follows: TGCAGCGTCACAGGGACCAGAAGCTCCTACGAGCAGTACTTC. The chain has TRBV29-1 and TRBJ2-7; perhaps TRBD1 as D (6 bases). V lost 6 bases to trimming and J lost 0 bases, with 15 bases between them. From germline, CDR1 is SQVTM and CDR2 ANQGSEA. This CDR3 contains 14 residues.

This clonotype showed up many times. The gene calls are TRBV9 and TRBJ2-1; TRBD2 aligns across 9 bases. This CDR3 spans 15 amino acids. V gave up 2 bases and J gave up 1 base; unmatched junction bases: 1. In germline, CDR1 is SGDLS, CDR2 YYNGEE. CDR3 residues: CASSVGLASYNEQFF. The CDR3 DNA reads TGTGCCAGCAGCGTCGGACTAGCGTCCTACAATGAGCAGTTCTTC.

This clonotype was found a few times. The rearrangement links TRBV30 to TRBJ1-1, with D possibly TRBD1 on 6 matching bases. The ends were cut back, 3 bases at V and 4 bases at J, with 9 bases in the middle. In germline, CDR1 is GTSNPN, CDR2 SVGIG (reference sequence). This CDR3 spans 12 amino acids. The DNA for the CDR3 is TGTGCCTGGAGGCGGGGGGCCACTGAAGCTTTCTTT. Translated: CAWRRGATEAFF.

This clonotype was recorded a few times. This rearrangement joins TRBV10-3 to TRBJ2-7, with TRBD2 matching 9 bases. The germline gives CDR1 ENHRY, CDR2 SYGVKD. The V and J ends lost 7 bases and 0 bases, in that order; junction bases with no gene match: 7. The CDR3 is made up of 15 amino acids. The CDR3 DNA reads as TGTGCCATCACAATGACTAGCGGAAACTCCTACGAGCAGTACTTC. It encodes CAITMTSGNSYEQYF.

This clonotype was found a few times. This chain joins TRBV6-5 and TRBJ2-3; 10 bases line up with TRBD2. The CDR3 contains 17 residues. Germline trimming cut 0 bases from V and 8 bases from J; bases unmatched to any gene: 11. The germline V gene has CDR1 MNHEY and CDR2 SVGAGI. The CDR3 DNA follows: TGTGCCAGCAGTTACTCGAGCGGTAGCGGGGGGTTTGGTACGCAGTATTTT. The encoded protein is CASSYSSGSGGFGTQYF.

The sample holds one count of this clonotype. With a much larger clone just one base away, this may be a read error. The chain carries TRBV20-1 and TRBJ2-1; 8 bases line up with TRBD1. Germline loops: CDR1 DFQATT, CDR2 SNEGSKA (reference sequence). V dropped 6 bases and J dropped 13; count of bases not matched to a gene: 14. The CDR3 sequence is 13 residues long. CDR3 loop: CSAPATGGADQFF. The CDR3 DNA reads as TGCAGTGCCCCCGCCACAGGGGGTGCTGATCAGTTCTTC.

Remarks on this clonotype: This could be a read error, since a much larger clone is one nucleotide away. This sequence joins TRBV7-2 and TRBJ2-1; D not certain. The CDR3 has 15 amino acids. Germline CDR1 SGHTA, CDR2 FQGNSA. The CDR3 loop is CAGSLSPGPYNEQFF. The DNA of the CDR3 is TGTGCCGGCAGCTTATCTCCCGGTCCATACAATGAGCAGTTCTTC.

The chain uses TRBV7-9 and TRBJ2-5, with 11 bases aligning to TRBD2. This CDR3 has 15 amino acids. Germline V CDR1 and CDR2: SEHNR, FQNEAQ (reference sequence). With V trimmed by 4 bases and J by 4 bases, 5 bases remained unmatched. DNA of the CDR3: TGTGCCAGCAGCTCCGGGACTAGCGGCGGAGAGACCCAGTACTTC. This sequence encodes CASSSGTSGGETQYF.

The table lists this clonotype with many counts. CDR3 region: CASSRLAGYNEQFF. CDR3 nucleotides: TGTGCCAGCAGTCGACTAGCGGGATACAATGAGCAGTTCTTC. The chain recombines TRBV6-5 with TRBJ2-1; 11 nucleotides align to TRBD2. Germline loops: CDR1 MNHEY, CDR2 SVGAGI. CDR3 size: 14 residues. Trimming at V came to 5 bases and at J to 4 bases, leaving 1 base not matched to a gene.

In its sample, this clonotype was seen many times. This rearrangement joins TRBV10-3 to TRBJ2-7, with TRBD1 as a possible D gene (6 bases). V was shortened by 6 bases and J by 0 bases, with 12 bases between the two germline ends. Per germline, CDR1 ENHRY and CDR2 SYGVKD. The CDR3 is made up of 14 amino acids. The CDR3 coding sequence is TGTGCCATCAGCGGGACAACCGGCTCCTACGAGCAGTACTTC. Encoded protein: CAISGTTGSYEQYF.

V is TRBV20-1 and J is TRBJ2-5; 12 positions agree with TRBD2. The germline V gene encodes CDR1 DFQATT and CDR2 SNEGSKA (reference sequence). V shed 6 bases and J 2 bases; nucleotides not matched to a gene: 1. The CDR3 length is 13 residues. The DNA for the CDR3 is TGCAGTGCCCTAGCGGGGGGGCAAGAGACCCAGTACTTC. Its translation: CSALAGGQETQYF.

This clonotype has only one observation. A clone one base away is much larger, so this may be a read error. V is TRBV20-1 and J is TRBJ2-6; maybe TRBD1 (5 bases). Germline V lookup: CDR1 DFQATT, CDR2 SNEGSKA (reference sequence). The CDR3 totals 13 residues. The CDR3 DNA follows: TGCAGTCCCCAAGAAACTGGGGCCAACATCCTGACTTTC. Translation gives CSPQETGANILTF.

This clonotype has at least ten counts. The chain couples TRBV7-2 to TRBJ2-1, with D possibly being TRBD2 (5 bases). The germline CDR1 and CDR2 sequences are SGHTA and FQGNSA. This CDR3 has 13 residues. V lost 2 bases to trimming and J lost 5 bases, with 7 bases between them. The CDR3 reads CASSLSSNNEQFF. Written as DNA, the CDR3 is TGTGCCAGCAGCTTATCTAGCAACAATGAGCAGTTCTTC.